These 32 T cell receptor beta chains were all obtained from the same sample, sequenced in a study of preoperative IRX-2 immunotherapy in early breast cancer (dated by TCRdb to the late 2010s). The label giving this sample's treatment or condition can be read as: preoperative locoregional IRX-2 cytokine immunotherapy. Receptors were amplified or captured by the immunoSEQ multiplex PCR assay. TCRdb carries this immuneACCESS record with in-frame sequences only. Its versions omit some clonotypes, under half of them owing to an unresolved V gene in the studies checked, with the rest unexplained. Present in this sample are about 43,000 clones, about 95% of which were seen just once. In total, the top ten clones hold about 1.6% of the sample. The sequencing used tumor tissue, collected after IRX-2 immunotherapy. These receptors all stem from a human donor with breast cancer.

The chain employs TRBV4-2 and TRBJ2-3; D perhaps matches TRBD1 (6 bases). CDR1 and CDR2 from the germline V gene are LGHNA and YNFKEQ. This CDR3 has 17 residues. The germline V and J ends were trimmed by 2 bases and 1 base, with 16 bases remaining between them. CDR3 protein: CASSQKVQGLGTDTQYF. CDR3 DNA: TGTGCCAGCAGCCAAAAAGTACAGGGTCTAGGCACAGATACGCAGTATTTT.

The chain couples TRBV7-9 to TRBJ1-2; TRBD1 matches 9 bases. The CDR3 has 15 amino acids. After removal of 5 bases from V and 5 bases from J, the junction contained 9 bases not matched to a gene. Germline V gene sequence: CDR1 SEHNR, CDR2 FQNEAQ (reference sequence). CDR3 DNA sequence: TGTGCCAGCAGCGCCCGGGACAGGGAGGGATATGGCTACACCTTC. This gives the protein CASSARDREGYGYTF.

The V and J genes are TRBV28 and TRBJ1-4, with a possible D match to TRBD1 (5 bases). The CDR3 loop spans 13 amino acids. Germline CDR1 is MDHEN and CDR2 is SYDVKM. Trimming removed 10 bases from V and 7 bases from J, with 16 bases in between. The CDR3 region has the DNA TGTGCCACCAAACGCTCAGGGCTTGAAAAACTGTTTTTT. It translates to CATKRSGLEKLFF.

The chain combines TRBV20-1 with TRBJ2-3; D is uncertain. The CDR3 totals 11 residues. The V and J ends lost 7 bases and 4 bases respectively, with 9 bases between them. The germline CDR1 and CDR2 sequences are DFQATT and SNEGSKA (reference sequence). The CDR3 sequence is CSVPKPDTQYF. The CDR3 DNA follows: TGCAGTGTTCCCAAGCCAGATACGCAGTATTTT.

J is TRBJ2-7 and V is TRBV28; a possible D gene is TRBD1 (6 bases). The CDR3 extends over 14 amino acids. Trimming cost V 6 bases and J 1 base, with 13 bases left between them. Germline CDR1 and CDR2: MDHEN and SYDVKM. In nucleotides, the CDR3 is TGTGCCAGCAGCCAACAGGGACCTTCCTACGAGCAGTACTTC. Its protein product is CASSQQGPSYEQYF.

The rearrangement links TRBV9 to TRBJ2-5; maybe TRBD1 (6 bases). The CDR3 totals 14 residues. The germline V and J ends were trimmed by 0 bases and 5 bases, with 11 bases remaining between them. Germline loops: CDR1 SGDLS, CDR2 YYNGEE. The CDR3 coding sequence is TGTGCCAGCAGCGTAGGCTACAGGGCCGAGACCCAGTACTTC. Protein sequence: CASSVGYRAETQYF.

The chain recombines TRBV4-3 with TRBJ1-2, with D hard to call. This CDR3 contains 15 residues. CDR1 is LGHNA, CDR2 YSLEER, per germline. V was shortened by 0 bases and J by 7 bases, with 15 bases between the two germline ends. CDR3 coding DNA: TGCGCCAGCAGCCAAGAAGGGTGGCCATCGGGTGGCTACACCTTC. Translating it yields CASSQEGWPSGGYTF.

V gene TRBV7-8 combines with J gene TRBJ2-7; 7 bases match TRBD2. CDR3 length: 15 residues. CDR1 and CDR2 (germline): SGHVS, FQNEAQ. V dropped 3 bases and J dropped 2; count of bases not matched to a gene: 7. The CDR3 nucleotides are TGTGCCAGCAGCTTCCGCGGGGGAGCAGCCTACGAGCAGTACTTC. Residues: CASSFRGGAAYEQYF.

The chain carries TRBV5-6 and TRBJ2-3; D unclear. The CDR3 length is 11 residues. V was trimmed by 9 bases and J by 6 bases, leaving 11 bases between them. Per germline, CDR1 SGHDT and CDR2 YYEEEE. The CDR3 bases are TGTGCCACCGGTTACCCCGATACGCAGTATTTT. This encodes CATGYPDTQYF. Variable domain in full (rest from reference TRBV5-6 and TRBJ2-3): DAGVTQSPTHLIKTRGQQVTLRCSPKSGHDTVSWYQQALGQGPQFIFQYYEEEERQRGNFPDRFSGHQFPNYSSELNVNALLLGDSALYLCATGYPDTQYFGPGTRLTVL.

In DNA form, the CDR3 reads TGCGCCAGCAGCCCCGGGACTAGCGGGGGGCGAGGGGAGACCCAGTACTTC. It specifies CASSPGTSGGRGETQYF. V is TRBV5-1 and J is TRBJ2-5; 15 nucleotides line up with TRBD2. Germline V CDR1 and CDR2: SGHRS, YFSETQ. V shed 4 bases and J 5 bases; nucleotides not matched to a gene: 9. The CDR3 loop spans 17 amino acids.

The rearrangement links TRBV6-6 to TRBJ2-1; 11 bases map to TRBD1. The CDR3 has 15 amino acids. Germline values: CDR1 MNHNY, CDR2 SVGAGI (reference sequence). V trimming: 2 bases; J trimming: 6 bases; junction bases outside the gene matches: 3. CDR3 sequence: CASSYKGTGGNEQFF. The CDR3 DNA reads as TGTGCCAGCAGTTACAAGGGGACAGGGGGCAATGAGCAGTTCTTC.

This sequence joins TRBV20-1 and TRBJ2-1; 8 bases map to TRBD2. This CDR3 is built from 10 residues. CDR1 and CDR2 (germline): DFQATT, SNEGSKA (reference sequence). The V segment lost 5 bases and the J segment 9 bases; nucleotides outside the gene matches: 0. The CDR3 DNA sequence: TGCAGTGCTCTAGCGGGTGAGCAGTTCTTC. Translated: CSALAGEQFF.

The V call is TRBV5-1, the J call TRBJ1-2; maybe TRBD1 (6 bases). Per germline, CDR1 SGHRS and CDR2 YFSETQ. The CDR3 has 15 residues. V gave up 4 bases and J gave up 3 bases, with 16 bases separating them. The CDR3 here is CASSPETGLYYGYTF. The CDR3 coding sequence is TGCGCCAGCAGCCCTGAAACAGGGCTTTACTATGGCTACACCTTC. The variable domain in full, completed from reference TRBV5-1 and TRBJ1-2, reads KAGVTQTPRYLIKTRGQQVTLSCSPISGHRSVSWYQQTPGQGLQFLFEYFSETQRNKGNFPGRFSGRQFSNSRSEMNVSTLELGDSALYLCASSPETGLYYGYTFGSGTRLTVV.

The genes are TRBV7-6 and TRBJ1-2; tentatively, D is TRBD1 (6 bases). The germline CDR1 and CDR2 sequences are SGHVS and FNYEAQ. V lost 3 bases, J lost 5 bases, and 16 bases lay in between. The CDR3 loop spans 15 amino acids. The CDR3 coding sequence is TGTGCCAGCAGCTTGGGGATGGGGGGCTTATATGGCTACACCTTC. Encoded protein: CASSLGMGGLYGYTF.

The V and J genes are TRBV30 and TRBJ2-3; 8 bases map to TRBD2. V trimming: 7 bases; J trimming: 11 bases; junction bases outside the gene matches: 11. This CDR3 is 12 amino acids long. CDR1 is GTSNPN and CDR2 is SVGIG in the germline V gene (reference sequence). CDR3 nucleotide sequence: TGTGCCTCCGAAACGCGGGGGGCTGGGCAGTATTTT. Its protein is CASETRGAGQYF.

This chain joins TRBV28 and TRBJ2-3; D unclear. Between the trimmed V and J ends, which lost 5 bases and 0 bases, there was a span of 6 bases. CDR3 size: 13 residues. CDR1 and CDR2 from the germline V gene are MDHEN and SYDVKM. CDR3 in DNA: TGTGCCAGCAGTCCCCCTAGCACAGATACGCAGTATTTT. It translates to CASSPPSTDTQYF.

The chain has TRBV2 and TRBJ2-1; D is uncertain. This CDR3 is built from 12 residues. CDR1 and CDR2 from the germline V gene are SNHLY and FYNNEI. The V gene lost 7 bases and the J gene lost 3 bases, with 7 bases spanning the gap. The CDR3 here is CASTRDYNEQFF. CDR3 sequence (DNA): TGTGCCAGCACGCGAGACTACAATGAGCAGTTCTTC. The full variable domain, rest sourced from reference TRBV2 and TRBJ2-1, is EPEVTQTPSHQVTQMGQEVILRCVPISNHLYFYWYRQILGQKVEFLVSFYNNEISEKSEIFDDQFSVERPDGSNFTLKIRSTKLEDSAMYFCASTRDYNEQFFGPGTRLTVL.

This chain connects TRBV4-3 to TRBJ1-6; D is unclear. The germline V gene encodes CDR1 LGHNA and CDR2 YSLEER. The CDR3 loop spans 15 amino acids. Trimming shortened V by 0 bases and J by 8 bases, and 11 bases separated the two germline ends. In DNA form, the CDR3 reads TGCGCCAGCAGCCAAGATGGGGTCGCTCATTCACCCCTCCACTTT. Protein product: CASSQDGVAHSPLHF.

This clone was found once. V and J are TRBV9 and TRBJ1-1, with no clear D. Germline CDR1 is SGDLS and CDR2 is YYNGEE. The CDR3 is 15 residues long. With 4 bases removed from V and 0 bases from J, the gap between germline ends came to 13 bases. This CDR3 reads CASSPFGILNTEAFF. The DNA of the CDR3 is TGTGCCAGCAGCCCCTTTGGGATCTTGAACACTGAAGCTTTCTTT.

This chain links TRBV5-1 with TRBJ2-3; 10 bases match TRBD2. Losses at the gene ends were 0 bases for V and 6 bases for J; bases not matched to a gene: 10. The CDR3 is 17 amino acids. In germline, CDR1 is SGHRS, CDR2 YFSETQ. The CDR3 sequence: CASSLAVSGRAYDTQYF. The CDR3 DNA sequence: TGCGCCAGCAGCTTGGCCGTCAGCGGGAGGGCCTATGATACGCAGTATTTT.

The CDR3 nucleotides are TGTGCCAGCAGAGGCGACAGGGAGGCTTTCTTT. It is translated as CASRGDREAFF. The chain carries TRBV2 and TRBJ1-1, with 7 bases fitting TRBD1. In germline, CDR1 is SNHLY, CDR2 FYNNEI. Trimming at V came to 6 bases and at J to 11 bases, leaving 6 bases not matched to a gene. This CDR3 spans 11 amino acids.

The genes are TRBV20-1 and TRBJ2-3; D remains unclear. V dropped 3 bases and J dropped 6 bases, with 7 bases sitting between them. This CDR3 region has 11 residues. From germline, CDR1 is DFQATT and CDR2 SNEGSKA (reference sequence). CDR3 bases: TGCAGTGCTAGTCCCGTTGATACGCAGTATTTT. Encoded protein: CSASPVDTQYF.

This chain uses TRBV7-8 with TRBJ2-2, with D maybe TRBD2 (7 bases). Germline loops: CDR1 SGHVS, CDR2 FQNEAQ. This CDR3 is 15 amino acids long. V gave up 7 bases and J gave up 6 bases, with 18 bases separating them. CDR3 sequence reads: CASNLYRGAPGELFF. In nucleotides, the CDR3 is TGTGCCAGCAACCTTTATCGGGGGGCGCCCGGGGAGCTGTTTTTT.

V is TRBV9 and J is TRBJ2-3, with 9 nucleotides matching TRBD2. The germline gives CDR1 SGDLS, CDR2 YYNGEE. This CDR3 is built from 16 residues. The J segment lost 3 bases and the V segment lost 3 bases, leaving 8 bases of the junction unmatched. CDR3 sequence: CASSAHLAGVTDTQYF. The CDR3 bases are TGTGCCAGCAGCGCCCACTTAGCGGGAGTGACAGATACGCAGTATTTT.

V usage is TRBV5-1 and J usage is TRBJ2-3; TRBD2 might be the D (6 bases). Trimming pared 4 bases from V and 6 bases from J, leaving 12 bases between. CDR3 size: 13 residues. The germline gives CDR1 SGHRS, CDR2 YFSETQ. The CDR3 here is CASSPGGGDTQYF. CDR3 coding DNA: TGCGCCAGCAGCCCCGGTGGGGGGGATACGCAGTATTTT.

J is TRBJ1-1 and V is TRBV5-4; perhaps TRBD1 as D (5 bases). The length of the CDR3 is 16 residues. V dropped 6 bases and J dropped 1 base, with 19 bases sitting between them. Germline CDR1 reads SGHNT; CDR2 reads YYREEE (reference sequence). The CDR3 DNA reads TGTGCCAGCACCCCAGGGACGTCCCGGCGGAACACTGAAGCTTTCTTT. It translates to CASTPGTSRRNTEAFF.

The CDR3 DNA reads TGTGCCAGCAGGGATCCTCGACTAGCGGGGGGCCCTCTTACAGATACGCAGTATTTT. Translating gives CASRDPRLAGGPLTDTQYF. V and J are TRBV2 and TRBJ2-3, with TRBD2 matching over 13 bases. CDR1 SNHLY and CDR2 FYNNEI come from the germline V gene. The CDR3 sequence is 19 residues long. With 6 bases clipped from V and 3 bases from J, the junction kept 15 bases outside the gene matches.

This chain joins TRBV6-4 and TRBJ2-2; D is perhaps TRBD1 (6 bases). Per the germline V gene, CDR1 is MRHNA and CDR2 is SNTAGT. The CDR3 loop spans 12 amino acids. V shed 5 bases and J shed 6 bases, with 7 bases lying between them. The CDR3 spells CASSKGAGELFF. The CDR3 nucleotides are TGTGCCAGCAGTAAGGGGGCCGGGGAGCTGTTTTTT.

CDR3 loop: CASSLLPRDRSSPLHF. CDR3 DNA sequence: TGCGCCAGCAGCTTGTTGCCCCGGGACAGAAGTTCACCCCTCCACTTT. The chain joins TRBV5-1 to TRBJ1-6; 7 positions match TRBD1. The CDR3 length is 16 residues. J was trimmed by 9 bases and V by 1 base; bases with no gene match: 10. Germline V lookup: CDR1 SGHRS, CDR2 YFSETQ.

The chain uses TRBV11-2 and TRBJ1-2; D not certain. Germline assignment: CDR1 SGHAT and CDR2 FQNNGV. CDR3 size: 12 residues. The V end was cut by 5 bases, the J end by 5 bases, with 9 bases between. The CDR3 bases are TGTGCCAGCAGCGAGCAGAGGTATGGCTACACCTTC. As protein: CASSEQRYGYTF. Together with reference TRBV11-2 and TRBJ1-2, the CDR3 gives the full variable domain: EAGVAQSPRYKIIEKRQSVAFWCNPISGHATLYWYQQILGQGPKLLIQFQNNGVVDDSQLPKDRFSAERLKGVDSTLKIQPAKLEDSAVYLCASSEQRYGYTFGSGTRLTVV.

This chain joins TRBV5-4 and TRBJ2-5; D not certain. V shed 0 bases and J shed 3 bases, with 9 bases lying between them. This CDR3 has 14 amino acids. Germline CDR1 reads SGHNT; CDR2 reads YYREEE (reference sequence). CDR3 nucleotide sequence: TGTGCCAGCAGCTTGGACCGGGTGGAAGAGACCCAGTACTTC. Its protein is CASSLDRVEETQYF.

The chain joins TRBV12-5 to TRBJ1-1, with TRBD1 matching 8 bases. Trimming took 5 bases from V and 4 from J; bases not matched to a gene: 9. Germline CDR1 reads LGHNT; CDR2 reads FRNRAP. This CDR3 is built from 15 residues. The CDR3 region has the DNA TGTGCTAGTGGTGACACAGGGGGAGGAAGCACTGAAGCTTTCTTT. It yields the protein CASGDTGGGSTEAFF.